Here is one T cell receptor (beta chain) with its context. Its antigen is as yet unknown. The sample is drawn from a study of early T cells in non-severe SARS-CoV-2 infection. Study at large: The chains were unpaired, and the sequenced material was bulk RNA from unsorted whole blood.

Study-wide points: Database matching using VDJdb favored anti-spike CD8 responses, with private and CD4 specificities left missing.

TCRdb re-analysed the 5' RACE reads in MiXCR, keeping a single row per CDR3 protein. The profile covers tens of thousands of distinct CDR3 sequences, with roughly 15% appearing a single time and approximately 4% taken by the ten largest. The CDR3 has 15 amino acids. The germline CDR1 and CDR2 sequences are MNHNS and SASEGT. V lost 6 bases, J lost 1 base, and 4 bases stayed unmatched. The rearrangement joins TRBV6-1 to TRBJ1-5; 9 positions agree with TRBD1. Here the sequenced sample was whole blood, taken at baseline. The source is an adult who was a healthcare worker with PCR-confirmed SARS-CoV-2 infection or an uninfected control (not recorded which). The CDR3, as DNA: TGTGCCAGCAGGGACAGGGGAGGGAGCAATCAGCCCCAGCATTTT. Translation gives CASRDRGGSNQPQHF.